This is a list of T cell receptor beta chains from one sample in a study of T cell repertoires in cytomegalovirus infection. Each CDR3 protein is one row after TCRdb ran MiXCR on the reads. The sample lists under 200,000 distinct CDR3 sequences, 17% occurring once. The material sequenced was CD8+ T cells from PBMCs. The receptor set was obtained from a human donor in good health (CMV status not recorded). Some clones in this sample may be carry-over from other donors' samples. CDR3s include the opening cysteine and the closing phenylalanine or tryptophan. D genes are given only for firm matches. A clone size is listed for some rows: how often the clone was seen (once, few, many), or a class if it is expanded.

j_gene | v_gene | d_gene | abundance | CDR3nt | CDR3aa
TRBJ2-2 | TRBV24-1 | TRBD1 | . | TGTGCCACCAGAGACAGGGCAAACACCGGGGAGCTGTTTTTT | CATRDRANTGELFF
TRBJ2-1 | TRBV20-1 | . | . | TGCAGTGCCAAGTCCACTATAAGGGGGTACAATGAGCAGTTCTTC | CSAKSTIRGYNEQFF
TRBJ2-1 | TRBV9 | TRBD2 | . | TGTGCCAGCAGCGTAGCAGGCGGGAGAAATAACAATGAGCAGTTCTTC | CASSVAGGRNNNEQFF
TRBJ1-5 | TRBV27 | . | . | TGTGCCAGCAGTTCCGGGGCCGATCGGCCCCAGCATTTT | CASSSGADRPQHF
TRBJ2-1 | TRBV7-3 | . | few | TGTGCCAGCAGCCTAAGCGGGCGTGAGCAGTTCTTC | CASSLSGREQFF
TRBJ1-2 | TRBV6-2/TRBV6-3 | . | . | TGTGCCAGCAGTCCTGACAGGATCTACTATGGCTACACCTTC | CASSPDRIYYGYTF
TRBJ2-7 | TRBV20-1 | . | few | TGCAGTGCTAGAGGGTCCGGTGGGGGGCATTCCGACGAGCAGTACTTC | CSARGSGGGHSDEQYF
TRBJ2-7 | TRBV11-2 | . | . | TGTGCCAGCAGCTTAGTCCGCGGGATCTCCTACGAGCAGTACTTC | CASSLVRGISYEQYF
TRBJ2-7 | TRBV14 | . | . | TGTGCCAGCAGCCAGCGGACGACCTACGAGCAGTACTTC | CASSQRTTYEQYF
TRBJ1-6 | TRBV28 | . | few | TGTGCCAGCAGTCTTACAGGTTTTGACGGCTCCTATAATTCACCCCTCCACTTT | CASSLTGFDGSYNSPLHF
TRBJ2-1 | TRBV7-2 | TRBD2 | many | TGTGCCAGCAGCTTAGTAGGACTAGCGGAGGGGGGTGAGCAGTTCTTC | CASSLVGLAEGGEQFF
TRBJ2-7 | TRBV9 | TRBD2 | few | TGTGCCAGCAGCCCCTGGACTAGCGTAACCTACGAGCAGTACTTC | CASSPWTSVTYEQYF
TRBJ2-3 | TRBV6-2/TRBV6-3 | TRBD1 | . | TGTGCCAGCAGTTTCCAGGGGGACGGCACAGATACGCAGTATTTT | CASSFQGDGTDTQYF
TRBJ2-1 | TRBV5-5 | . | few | TGTGCCAGCAGCTTGGGTGACCCGTACTATGAGCAGTTCTTC | CASSLGDPYYEQFF
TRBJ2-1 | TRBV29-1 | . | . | TGCAGCGTTGAGGCCTTGTCCTACAATGAGCAGTTCTTC | CSVEALSYNEQFF
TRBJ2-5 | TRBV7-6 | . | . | TGTGCCAGCAGCCCGAGACTAGGCGGGGAGACCCAGTACTTC | CASSPRLGGETQYF
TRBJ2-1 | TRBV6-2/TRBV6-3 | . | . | TGTGCCAGCAGTTATGGCCTACGCTCCTACAATGAGCAGTTCTTC | CASSYGLRSYNEQFF
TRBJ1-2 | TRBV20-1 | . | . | TGCAGTGCTGGAAAGCCAGGGGAAGGCTACACCTTC | CSAGKPGEGYTF
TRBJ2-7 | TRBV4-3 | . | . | TGCGCCAGCAGCCAAGATCGAGGCAACTACGAGCAGTACTTC | CASSQDRGNYEQYF
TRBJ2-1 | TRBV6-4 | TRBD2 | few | TGTGCCAGCAGTGCTAGACTAGCGGTTAGCTCCTACAATGAGCAGTTCTTC | CASSARLAVSSYNEQFF
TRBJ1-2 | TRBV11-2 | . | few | TGTGCCAGCAGTTCCGACTGGGACAACTATGGCTACACCTTC | CASSSDWDNYGYTF
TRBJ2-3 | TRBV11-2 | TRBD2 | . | TGTGCCAGCAGCTTAGATGCCGGACTAGCGGGAACAGATACGCAGTATTTT | CASSLDAGLAGTDTQYF
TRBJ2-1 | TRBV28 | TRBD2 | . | TGTGCCAGCAGTTTACCCCCAAGGCCTAGCGGGTTCTACAATGAGCAGTTCTTC | CASSLPPRPSGFYNEQFF
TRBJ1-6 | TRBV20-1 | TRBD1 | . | TGCAGTGCTAACCTAGACCGGGACAGGGTTAACTCCTATAATTCACCCCTCCACTTT | CSANLDRDRVNSYNSPLHF
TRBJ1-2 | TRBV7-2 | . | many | TGTGCCAGCATGGGGAGTAACTATGGCTACACCTTC | CASMGSNYGYTF
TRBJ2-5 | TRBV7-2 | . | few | TGTGCCAGCAGCTTAGCGTCCGTGGCGGCCCAAGAGACCCAGTACTTC | CASSLASVAAQETQYF
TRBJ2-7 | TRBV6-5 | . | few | TGTGCCAGCAGGCCCCGGGGGATAGGATTTCACGAGCAGTACTTC | CASRPRGIGFHEQYF
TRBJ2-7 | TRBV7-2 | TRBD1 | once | TGTGCCAGCAGCTTAAACGGGGGAGACAGGGGGAGGTCCAACGAGCAGTACTTC | CASSLNGGDRGRSNEQYF